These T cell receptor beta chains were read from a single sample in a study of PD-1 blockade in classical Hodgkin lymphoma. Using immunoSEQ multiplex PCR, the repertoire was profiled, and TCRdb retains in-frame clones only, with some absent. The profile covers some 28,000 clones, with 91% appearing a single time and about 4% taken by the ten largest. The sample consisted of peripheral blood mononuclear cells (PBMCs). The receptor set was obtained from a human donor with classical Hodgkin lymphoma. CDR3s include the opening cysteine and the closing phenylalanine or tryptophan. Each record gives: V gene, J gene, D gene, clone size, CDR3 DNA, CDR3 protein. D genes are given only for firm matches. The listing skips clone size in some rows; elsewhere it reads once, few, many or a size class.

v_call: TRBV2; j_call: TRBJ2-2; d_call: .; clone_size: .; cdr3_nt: TGTGCCAGCAGTGAACAGGGGAACACCGGGGAGCTGTTTTTT; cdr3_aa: CASSEQGNTGELFF
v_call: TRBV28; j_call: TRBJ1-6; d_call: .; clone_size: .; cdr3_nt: TGTGCCAGCAGTAAAGCCAATTCACCCCTCCACTTT; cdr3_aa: CASSKANSPLHF
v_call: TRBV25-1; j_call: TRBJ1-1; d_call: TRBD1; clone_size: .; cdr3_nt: TGTGCCAGCAGGAAGGGCGAGGGACAGGGGATATCGTCAGCTTTCTTT; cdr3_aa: CASRKGEGQGISSAFF
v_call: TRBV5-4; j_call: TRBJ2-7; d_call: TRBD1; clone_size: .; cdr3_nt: TGTGCCAGCAGCCCACGACAGGGTTTTGGATACGAGCAGTACTTC; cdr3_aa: CASSPRQGFGYEQYF
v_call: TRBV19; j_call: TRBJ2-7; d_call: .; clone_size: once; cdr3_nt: TGTGCCAGTAGTATAGTAATTTCCAGGACGCGTCACGGCTCCGAGCAGTACTTC; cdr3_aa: CASSIVISRTRHGSEQYF
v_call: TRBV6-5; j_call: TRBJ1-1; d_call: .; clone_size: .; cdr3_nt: TGTGCCAGCAGTTACGGCAGGGGAAACACTGAAGCTTTCTTT; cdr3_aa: CASSYGRGNTEAFF
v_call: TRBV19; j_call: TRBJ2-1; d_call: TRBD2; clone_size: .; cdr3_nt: TGTGCCAGTAGTCCCGGGCGGGAGGAGACGCAGTTCTTC; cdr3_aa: CASSPGREETQFF
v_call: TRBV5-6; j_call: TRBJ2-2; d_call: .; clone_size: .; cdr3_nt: TGTGCCAGCAGCTTGTTGGCTGCGAACACCGGGGAGCTGTTTTTT; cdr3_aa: CASSLLAANTGELFF
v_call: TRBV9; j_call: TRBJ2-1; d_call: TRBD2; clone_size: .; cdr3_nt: TGTGCCAGCAGCGTAGATCTAGCGGGACTTAGTGAGCAGTTCTTC; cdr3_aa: CASSVDLAGLSEQFF
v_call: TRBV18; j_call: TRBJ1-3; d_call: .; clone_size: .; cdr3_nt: TGTGCCAGCTCACCAGGGGTTGGAAACACCATATATTTT; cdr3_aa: CASSPGVGNTIYF
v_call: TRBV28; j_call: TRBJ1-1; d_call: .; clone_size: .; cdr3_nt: TGTGCCAGCAGTTTATACAGGGAGAACACTGAAGCTTTCTTT; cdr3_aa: CASSLYRENTEAFF
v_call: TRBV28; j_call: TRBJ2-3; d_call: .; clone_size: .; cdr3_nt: TGTGCCAGCAGTTTAACCGGGAGATTAGGCACAGATACGCAGTATTTT; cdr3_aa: CASSLTGRLGTDTQYF
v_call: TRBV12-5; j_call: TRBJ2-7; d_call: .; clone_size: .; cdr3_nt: TGTGCTAGTGGTAGGGACGCCGGCCACGAGCAGTACTTC; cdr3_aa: CASGRDAGHEQYF
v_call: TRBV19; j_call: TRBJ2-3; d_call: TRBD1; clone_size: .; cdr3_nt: TGTGCCAGTAGTAAAACAAGACAGGGCGGAAACACAGATACGCAGTATTTT; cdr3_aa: CASSKTRQGGNTDTQYF
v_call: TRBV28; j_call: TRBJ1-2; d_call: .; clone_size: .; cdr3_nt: TGTGCCAGCAGCCCATGGGGGGGGGCGGGCTATGGCTACACCTTC; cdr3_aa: CASSPWGGAGYGYTF